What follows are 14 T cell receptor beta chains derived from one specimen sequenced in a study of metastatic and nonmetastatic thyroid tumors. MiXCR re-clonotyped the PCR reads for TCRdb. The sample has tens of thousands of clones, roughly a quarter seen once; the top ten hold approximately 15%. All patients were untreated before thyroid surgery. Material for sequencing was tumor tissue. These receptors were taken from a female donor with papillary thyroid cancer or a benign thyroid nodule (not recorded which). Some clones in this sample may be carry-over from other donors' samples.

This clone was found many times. CDR3 protein: CATSRTEEGNYGYTF. The CDR3 DNA reads TGTGCCACCAGCAGAACGGAGGAGGGTAACTATGGCTACACCTTC. The J gene is TRBJ1-2, the V gene TRBV15; the D is unclear. In germline, CDR1 is LNHNV, CDR2 YYDKDF (reference sequence). The length of the CDR3 is 15 residues. V was cut by 2 bases and J by 1 base, with 11 bases left in between. The full variable domain, in which reference TRBV15 and TRBJ1-2 provide the parts outside the CDR3, is DAMVIQNPRYQVTQFGKPVTLSCSQTLNHNVMYWYQQKSSQAPKLLFHYYDKDFNNEADTPDNFQSRRPNTSFCFLDIRSPGLGDTAMYLCATSRTEEGNYGYTFGSGTRLTVV.

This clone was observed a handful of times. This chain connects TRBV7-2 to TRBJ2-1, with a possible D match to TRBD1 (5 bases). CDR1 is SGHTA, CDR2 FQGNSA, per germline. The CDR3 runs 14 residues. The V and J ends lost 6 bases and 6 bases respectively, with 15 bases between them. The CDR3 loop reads CASRTVGQVNEQFF. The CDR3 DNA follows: TGTGCCAGCAGGACGGTGGGGCAAGTCAATGAGCAGTTCTTC. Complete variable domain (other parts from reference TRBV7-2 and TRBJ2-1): GAGVSQSPSNKVTEKGKDVELRCDPISGHTALYWYRQSLGQGLEFLIYFQGNSAPDKSGLPSDRFSAERTGGSVSTLTIQRTQQEDSAVYLCASRTVGQVNEQFFGPGTRLTVL.

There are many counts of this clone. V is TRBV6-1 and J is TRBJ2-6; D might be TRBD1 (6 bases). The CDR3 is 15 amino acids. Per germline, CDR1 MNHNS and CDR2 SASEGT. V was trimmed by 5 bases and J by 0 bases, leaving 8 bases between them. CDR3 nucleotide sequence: TGTGCCAGCAGTTGGACAGACTCTGGGGCCAACGTCCTGACTTTC. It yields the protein CASSWTDSGANVLTF.

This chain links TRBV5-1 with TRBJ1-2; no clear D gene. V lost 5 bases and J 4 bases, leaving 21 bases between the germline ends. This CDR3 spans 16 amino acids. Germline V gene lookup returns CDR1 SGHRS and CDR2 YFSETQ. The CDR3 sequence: CASRPGEGHFAYGYTF. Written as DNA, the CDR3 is TGCGCCAGCAGACCTGGGGAGGGCCACTTTGCCTATGGCTACACCTTC.

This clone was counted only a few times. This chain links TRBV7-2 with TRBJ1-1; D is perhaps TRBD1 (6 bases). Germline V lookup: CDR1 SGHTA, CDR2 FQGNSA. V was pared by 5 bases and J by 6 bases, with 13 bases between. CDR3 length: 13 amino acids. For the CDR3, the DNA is TGTGCCAGCAGCCCCACAGGGACCCCTGAAGCTTTCTTT. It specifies CASSPTGTPEAFF.

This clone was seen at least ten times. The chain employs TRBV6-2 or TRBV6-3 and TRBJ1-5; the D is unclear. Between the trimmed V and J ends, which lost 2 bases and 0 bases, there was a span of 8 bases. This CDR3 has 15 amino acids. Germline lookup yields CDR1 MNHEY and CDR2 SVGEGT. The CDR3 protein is CASSYGQYSNQPQHF. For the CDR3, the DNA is TGTGCCAGCAGTTACGGGCAGTATAGCAATCAGCCCCAGCATTTT.

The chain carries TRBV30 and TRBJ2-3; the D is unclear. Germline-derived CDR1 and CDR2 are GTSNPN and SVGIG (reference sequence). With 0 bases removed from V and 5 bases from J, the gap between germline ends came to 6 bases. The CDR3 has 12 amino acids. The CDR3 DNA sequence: TGTGCCTGGAGTGTATCCGGAGATACGCAGTATTTT. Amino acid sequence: CAWSVSGDTQYF.

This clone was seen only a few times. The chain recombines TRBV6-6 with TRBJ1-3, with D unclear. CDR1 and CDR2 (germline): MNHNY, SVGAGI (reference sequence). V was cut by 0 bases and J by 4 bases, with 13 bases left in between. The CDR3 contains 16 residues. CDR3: CASSYSGRLPGNTIYF. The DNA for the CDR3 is TGTGCCAGCAGTTACTCGGGCAGGTTACCCGGAAACACCATATATTTT.

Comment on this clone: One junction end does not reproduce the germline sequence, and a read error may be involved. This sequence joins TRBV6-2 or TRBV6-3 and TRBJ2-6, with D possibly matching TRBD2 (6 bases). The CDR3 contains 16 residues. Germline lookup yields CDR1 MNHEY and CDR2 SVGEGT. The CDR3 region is CASSYGTGSRANVLTF. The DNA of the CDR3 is TGTGCCAGCAGTTACGGGACTGGCTCTCGGGCCAACGTCCTGACTTTC.

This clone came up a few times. The CDR3 loop reads CASSGTTSSYEQYF. The CDR3 DNA sequence: TGTGCCAGTTCCGGGACAACGAGCTCCTACGAGCAGTACTTC. The genes are TRBV19 and TRBJ2-7; tentatively, D is TRBD1 (6 bases). The CDR3 totals 14 residues. Germline-derived CDR1 and CDR2 are LNHDA and SQIVND (reference sequence). Trimming cost V 8 bases and J 0 bases, with 14 bases left between them.

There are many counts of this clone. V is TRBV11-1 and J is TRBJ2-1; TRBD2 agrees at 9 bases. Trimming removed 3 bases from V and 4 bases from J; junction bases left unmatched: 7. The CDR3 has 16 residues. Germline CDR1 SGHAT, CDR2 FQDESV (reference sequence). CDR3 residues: CASSFRAGGSYNEQFF. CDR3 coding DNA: TGTGCCAGCAGCTTTCGTGCGGGAGGGTCGTACAATGAGCAGTTCTTC.

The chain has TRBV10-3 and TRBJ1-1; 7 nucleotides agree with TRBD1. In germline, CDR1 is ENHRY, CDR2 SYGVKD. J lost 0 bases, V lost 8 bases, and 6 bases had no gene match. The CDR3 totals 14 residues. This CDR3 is CAISPGGVNTEAFF. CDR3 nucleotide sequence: TGTGCCATCTCCCCAGGGGGGGTGAACACTGAAGCTTTCTTT.

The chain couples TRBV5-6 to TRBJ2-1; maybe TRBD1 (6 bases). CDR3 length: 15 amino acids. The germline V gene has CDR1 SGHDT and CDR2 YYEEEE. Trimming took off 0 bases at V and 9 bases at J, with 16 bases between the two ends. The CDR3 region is CASSLATGPIGEQFF. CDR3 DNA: TGTGCCAGCAGCTTGGCGACAGGTCCTATCGGTGAGCAGTTCTTC.

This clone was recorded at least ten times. Written as DNA, the CDR3 is TGTGCCAGCAGTGAGGTCGCGGGAGCACAGGAGACCCAGTACTTC. It yields the protein CASSEVAGAQETQYF. This chain connects TRBV6-4 to TRBJ2-5; 7 nucleotides align to TRBD2. The CDR3 contains 15 residues. Trimming at V came to 3 bases and at J to 5 bases, leaving 9 bases not matched to a gene. The V gene's germline CDR1 is MRHNA and CDR2 SNTAGT.